The rows below give T cell receptor beta chains drawn from one sample of a study of blood T cell repertoires in COVID-19. Sequencing was performed with immunoSEQ multiplex PCR; in TCRdb, only in-frame clones are kept and a portion is missing. The repertoire holds fewer than 400,000 clones, with around nine tenths as singletons. Sequenced sample: PBMCs or T cells enriched from blood (not recorded which). These receptors were obtained from a woman aged 50 to 65 who had recovered from COVID-19. Each CDR3 is given with its conserved first and last residue.

cdr3_length v_call cdr3_aa
14 TRBV7-9 CASSFAADTHGYTF
13 TRBV29-1 CSVGLPLNEKLFF
13 TRBV24-1 CATRGVSNTEAFF
13 TRBV24-1 CATSDSGSYEQYF
14 TRBV11-1 CASSSDRRGTEAFF
14 TRBV9 CASSVMGGTETQYF
13 TRBV6-5 CASRDRGIDIQYF
15 TRBV7-2 CASSLGRAANYGYTF
18 TRBV4-1 CASSQDLPGGRVGEKLFF
17 TRBV4-1 CASSQGVNFGNAYEQYF
12 TRBV2 CASNQGPNEQFF
15 TRBV19 CASSSSAGGHTEAFF
19 TRBV19 CASSDQTGTGGEINEKLFF
16 TRBV29-1 CSVEAVTGGHRGEQYF
15 TRBV5-4 CASSLATGLGETQYF
14 TRBV5-1 CASSLLNPNTEAFF
15 TRBV11-3 CASSSSTGGWDTQYF
12 TRBV30 CAWSSGARTVYF
12 TRBV28 CASGTGSYGYTF
13 TRBV10-3 CAISEDSLNEQFF
15 TRBV2 CALSDRDQSDTEAFF
14 TRBV18 CASSPDGQVTEAFF
15 TRBV7-2 CASSLAGGSGNTIYF